Listed below are T cell receptor beta chains from one sample, sequenced in a study of T cells after yellow fever vaccination. MiXCR, run by TCRdb on the 5' RACE reads, gives a single entry per CDR3 protein. Of about 320,000 distinct CDR3 sequences listed, 9.5% to 15% are singletons. This specimen consisted of CD4+ T cells sorted from PBMCs, obtained 15 days after the yellow fever booster vaccination. Receptors originate from a man younger than 35 who received the YFV17D yellow fever vaccine. Both conserved end residues are part of each CDR3. The order of the fields is clone size, V gene, D gene, J gene, CDR3 protein, CDR3 DNA. A D gene is named only where the DNA matches it firmly. Where a row states a size, it is once, few, many or the class of an expanded clone; other rows omit it.

abundance: NA; v_gene: TRBV7-2; d_gene: NA; j_gene: TRBJ2-5; CDR3aa: CASSLSRATQETQYF; CDR3nt: TGTGCCAGCAGCTTAAGTCGGGCCACCCAAGAGACCCAGTACTTC
abundance: NA; v_gene: TRBV6-2/TRBV6-3; d_gene: TRBD1; j_gene: TRBJ2-5; CDR3aa: CASSPTGAEKTQYF; CDR3nt: TGTGCCAGCAGTCCTACAGGGGCCGAAAAGACCCAGTACTTC
abundance: NA; v_gene: TRBV4-3; d_gene: TRBD2; j_gene: TRBJ2-3; CDR3aa: CASSESSGAPDTQYF; CDR3nt: TGCGCCAGCAGCGAGTCTAGCGGGGCTCCAGATACGCAGTATTTT
abundance: NA; v_gene: TRBV6-6; d_gene: TRBD1; j_gene: TRBJ2-6; CDR3aa: CASSYTPGQPSGANVLTF; CDR3nt: TGTGCCAGCAGTTACACTCCGGGACAGCCCTCTGGGGCCAACGTCCTGACTTTC
abundance: NA; v_gene: TRBV4-1; d_gene: NA; j_gene: TRBJ1-4; CDR3aa: CASSQESGLGWTNEKLFF; CDR3nt: TGCGCCAGCAGCCAAGAATCAGGGCTAGGATGGACTAATGAAAAACTGTTTTTT
abundance: few; v_gene: TRBV5-1; d_gene: NA; j_gene: TRBJ2-5; CDR3aa: CASSPGRPRETQYF; CDR3nt: TGCGCCAGCAGCCCGGGACGGCCCAGGGAGACCCAGTACTTC
abundance: few; v_gene: TRBV29-1; d_gene: NA; j_gene: TRBJ1-5; CDR3aa: CSVVWEGGQPQHF; CDR3nt: TGCAGCGTTGTTTGGGAGGGCGGGCAGCCCCAGCATTTT
abundance: few; v_gene: TRBV7-8; d_gene: TRBD1; j_gene: TRBJ1-1; CDR3aa: CASSLRSGQGPEAFF; CDR3nt: TGTGCCAGCAGCCTCCGGTCGGGACAGGGCCCTGAAGCTTTCTTT
abundance: NA; v_gene: TRBV15; d_gene: NA; j_gene: TRBJ2-3; CDR3aa: CATRNIYPDTQYF; CDR3nt: TGTGCCACCAGAAATATCTACCCAGATACGCAGTATTTT
abundance: few; v_gene: TRBV5-1; d_gene: NA; j_gene: TRBJ2-1; CDR3aa: CASSFIPAAEQFF; CDR3nt: TGCGCCAGCAGCTTCATCCCCGCCGCCGAGCAGTTCTTC
abundance: many; v_gene: TRBV7-8; d_gene: TRBD2; j_gene: TRBJ2-5; CDR3aa: CASSSAGGQGVLETQYF; CDR3nt: TGTGCCAGCAGCTCAGCGGGGGGCCAGGGGGTGTTAGAGACCCAGTACTTC
abundance: few; v_gene: TRBV29-1; d_gene: NA; j_gene: TRBJ2-3; CDR3aa: CSVEEALGDTQYF; CDR3nt: TGCAGCGTTGAAGAGGCTTTGGGAGATACGCAGTATTTT
abundance: few; v_gene: TRBV7-2; d_gene: NA; j_gene: TRBJ1-2; CDR3aa: CASSPRTGSESYTF; CDR3nt: TGTGCCAGCAGCCCCAGAACAGGGTCGGAAAGCTACACCTTC
abundance: NA; v_gene: TRBV27; d_gene: TRBD2; j_gene: TRBJ2-3; CDR3aa: CATRGGARFRDTQYF; CDR3nt: TGTGCCACCCGGGGGGGGGCGCGATTCAGAGATACGCAGTATTTT
abundance: few; v_gene: TRBV6-2/TRBV6-3; d_gene: NA; j_gene: TRBJ1-5; CDR3aa: CASSYSRGERDNQPQHF; CDR3nt: TGTGCCAGCAGTTACTCGAGGGGGGAAAGGGACAATCAGCCCCAGCATTTT
abundance: few; v_gene: TRBV12-3/TRBV12-4; d_gene: NA; j_gene: TRBJ2-2; CDR3aa: CASSLVLGGELFF; CDR3nt: TGTGCCAGCAGTTTAGTCCTCGGCGGGGAGCTGTTTTTT
abundance: NA; v_gene: TRBV7-9; d_gene: TRBD1; j_gene: TRBJ1-4; CDR3aa: CASSTQGSNEKLFF; CDR3nt: TGTGCCAGCAGCACACAGGGGTCTAATGAAAAACTGTTTTTT
abundance: many; v_gene: TRBV5-1; d_gene: NA; j_gene: TRBJ2-1; CDR3aa: CASSLGTLYNEQFF; CDR3nt: TGCGCCAGCAGCTTGGGGACACTATACAATGAGCAGTTCTTC
abundance: many; v_gene: TRBV4-2; d_gene: NA; j_gene: TRBJ1-2; CDR3aa: CASSQDSGAEQPRYGYTF; CDR3nt: TGTGCCAGCAGCCAAGATTCCGGAGCAGAGCAACCCCGCTATGGCTACACCTTC
abundance: NA; v_gene: TRBV5-1; d_gene: TRBD1; j_gene: TRBJ2-1; CDR3aa: CASSLVGTGAYNEQFF; CDR3nt: TGCGCCAGCAGCTTGGTGGGGACAGGGGCTTACAATGAGCAGTTCTTC
abundance: NA; v_gene: TRBV5-1; d_gene: NA; j_gene: TRBJ2-3; CDR3aa: CASSLAVGADTQYF; CDR3nt: TGCGCCAGCAGCTTGGCCGTTGGGGCAGATACGCAGTATTTT
abundance: NA; v_gene: TRBV30; d_gene: TRBD2; j_gene: TRBJ2-7; CDR3aa: CAWGDYSSYEQYF; CDR3nt: TGTGCCTGGGGGGACTATAGTTCCTACGAGCAGTACTTC
abundance: few; v_gene: TRBV20-1; d_gene: TRBD1; j_gene: TRBJ1-5; CDR3aa: CSSHRGGNQPQHF; CDR3nt: TGCAGTTCCCACAGGGGAGGCAATCAGCCCCAGCATTTT
abundance: few; v_gene: TRBV10-3; d_gene: TRBD1; j_gene: TRBJ1-1; CDR3aa: CAIGERTGSEAFF; CDR3nt: TGTGCCATCGGGGAGCGGACAGGCTCTGAAGCTTTCTTT
abundance: NA; v_gene: TRBV12-5; d_gene: NA; j_gene: TRBJ1-2; CDR3aa: CASGLGGVYGYTF; CDR3nt: TGTGCTAGTGGTTTGGGGGGGGTCTATGGCTACACCTTC
abundance: many; v_gene: TRBV7-9; d_gene: NA; j_gene: TRBJ1-5; CDR3aa: CASSFGQGDQPQHF; CDR3nt: TGCGCCAGCAGCTTCGGGCAGGGAGATCAGCCCCAGCATTTT
abundance: few; v_gene: TRBV4-1; d_gene: NA; j_gene: TRBJ2-1; CDR3aa: CASSQDRASTRRDEQFF; CDR3nt: TGCGCCAGCAGCCAAGATAGGGCTAGCACCCGGAGGGATGAGCAGTTCTTC
abundance: many; v_gene: TRBV7-9; d_gene: NA; j_gene: TRBJ1-4; CDR3aa: CASSLFEKLFF; CDR3nt: TGTGCCAGCAGCTTGTTTGAAAAACTGTTTTTT
abundance: NA; v_gene: TRBV7-2; d_gene: NA; j_gene: TRBJ1-4; CDR3aa: CASSFGGDSEKLFF; CDR3nt: TGTGCCAGCAGCTTCGGGGGGGATAGTGAAAAACTGTTTTTT
abundance: NA; v_gene: TRBV6-1; d_gene: TRBD1; j_gene: TRBJ2-2; CDR3aa: CASSEAGQGAPGELFF; CDR3nt: TGTGCCAGCAGTGAAGCAGGACAGGGGGCGCCCGGGGAGCTGTTTTTT
abundance: NA; v_gene: TRBV4-3; d_gene: NA; j_gene: TRBJ2-1; CDR3aa: CASSQTPQKGNEQFF; CDR3nt: TGCGCCAGCAGCCAAACCCCCCAGAAGGGCAATGAGCAGTTCTTC
abundance: NA; v_gene: TRBV6-5; d_gene: TRBD1; j_gene: TRBJ1-2; CDR3aa: CASSRGQGDFNYGYTF; CDR3nt: TGTGCCAGCAGTCGCGGACAGGGAGATTTTAACTATGGCTACACCTTC
abundance: few; v_gene: TRBV7-3; d_gene: TRBD1; j_gene: TRBJ2-3; CDR3aa: CASTPGTGTDTQYF; CDR3nt: TGTGCCAGCACCCCTGGGACAGGGACAGATACGCAGTATTTT
abundance: few; v_gene: TRBV5-1; d_gene: TRBD1; j_gene: TRBJ2-1; CDR3aa: CASSLEQGAFNEQFF; CDR3nt: TGCGCCAGCAGCTTGGAACAGGGGGCTTTCAATGAGCAGTTCTTC
abundance: few; v_gene: TRBV18; d_gene: NA; j_gene: TRBJ1-1; CDR3aa: CASSPRRGGDDTEAFF; CDR3nt: TGTGCCAGCTCACCTCGCAGGGGCGGCGACGACACTGAAGCTTTCTTT
abundance: few; v_gene: TRBV7-2; d_gene: NA; j_gene: TRBJ1-5; CDR3aa: CASSLGAGRGNQPQHF; CDR3nt: TGTGCCAGCAGCTTAGGGGCGGGGAGGGGCAATCAGCCCCAGCATTTT
abundance: few; v_gene: TRBV25-1; d_gene: NA; j_gene: TRBJ1-1; CDR3aa: CASSPRSYGLNTEAFF; CDR3nt: TGTGCCAGCAGTCCCCGTTCATACGGTTTGAACACTGAAGCTTTCTTT
abundance: NA; v_gene: TRBV11-2; d_gene: NA; j_gene: TRBJ2-7; CDR3aa: CASSPGTVEYF; CDR3nt: TGTGCCAGCAGCCCCGGGACCGTCGAGTACTTC
abundance: NA; v_gene: TRBV4-3; d_gene: TRBD1; j_gene: TRBJ1-2; CDR3aa: CASGTGDGYGYTF; CDR3nt: TGCGCCAGCGGAACAGGGGATGGCTATGGCTACACCTTC
abundance: few; v_gene: TRBV7-2; d_gene: NA; j_gene: TRBJ1-6; CDR3aa: CASRSGLTTSPPLHF; CDR3nt: TGTGCCAGCAGATCCGGGCTTACAACTAGCCCACCCCTCCACTTT
abundance: NA; v_gene: TRBV18; d_gene: NA; j_gene: TRBJ1-2; CDR3aa: CASSRQGGYTF; CDR3nt: TGTGCCAGCTCACGGCAGGGTGGCTACACCTTC
abundance: NA; v_gene: TRBV13; d_gene: NA; j_gene: TRBJ2-4; CDR3aa: CASSGGGRLAKNIQYF; CDR3nt: TGTGCCAGCAGCGGCGGGGGCAGACTAGCCAAAAACATTCAGTACTTC
abundance: few; v_gene: TRBV27; d_gene: NA; j_gene: TRBJ2-7; CDR3aa: CASSLQGFGGRDEQYF; CDR3nt: TGTGCCAGCAGCCTTCAGGGGTTTGGGGGCCGGGACGAGCAGTACTTC
abundance: few; v_gene: TRBV5-1; d_gene: NA; j_gene: TRBJ1-5; CDR3aa: CASSLGGTSNQPQHF; CDR3nt: TGCGCCAGCAGCTTGGGGGGCACAAGCAATCAGCCCCAGCATTTT
abundance: NA; v_gene: TRBV4-3; d_gene: TRBD1; j_gene: TRBJ2-3; CDR3aa: CASSQETGTNTQYF; CDR3nt: TGCGCCAGCAGCCAAGAGACAGGGACCAATACGCAGTATTTT
abundance: many; v_gene: TRBV10-3; d_gene: NA; j_gene: TRBJ2-5; CDR3aa: CAIGEETQYF; CDR3nt: TGTGCCATCGGGGAGGAGACCCAGTACTTC
abundance: few; v_gene: TRBV10-3; d_gene: NA; j_gene: TRBJ2-3; CDR3aa: CAAQNIDTQYF; CDR3nt: TGTGCCGCACAGAATATAGATACGCAGTATTTT
abundance: NA; v_gene: TRBV9; d_gene: NA; j_gene: TRBJ2-2; CDR3aa: CASNKRGSPNTGELFF; CDR3nt: TGTGCCAGCAACAAAAGGGGCAGCCCGAACACCGGGGAGCTGTTTTTT
abundance: few; v_gene: TRBV7-3; d_gene: NA; j_gene: TRBJ2-3; CDR3aa: CASRQGSTDTQYF; CDR3nt: TGTGCCAGCAGGCAGGGAAGCACAGATACGCAGTATTTT
abundance: NA; v_gene: TRBV2; d_gene: NA; j_gene: TRBJ2-5; CDR3aa: CARNTQETQYF; CDR3nt: TGTGCCAGAAACACCCAAGAGACCCAGTACTTC
abundance: NA; v_gene: TRBV11-3; d_gene: NA; j_gene: TRBJ2-3; CDR3aa: CASSTSGVMDTQYF; CDR3nt: TGTGCCAGCAGCACTAGTGGGGTAATGGATACGCAGTATTTT
abundance: few; v_gene: TRBV7-2; d_gene: NA; j_gene: TRBJ2-7; CDR3aa: CASSSQTGPYEQYF; CDR3nt: TGTGCCAGCAGCTCGCAGACAGGACCCTACGAGCAGTACTTC
abundance: NA; v_gene: TRBV20-1; d_gene: TRBD2; j_gene: TRBJ2-3; CDR3aa: CSALAGDTQYF; CDR3nt: TGCAGTGCTTTAGCGGGGGATACGCAGTATTTT
abundance: few; v_gene: TRBV21-1; d_gene: NA; j_gene: TRBJ2-1; CDR3aa: CASSKGDPTSGTSKGEQFF; CDR3nt: TGTGCCAGCAGCAAAGGGGATCCAACTTCCGGGACTAGCAAGGGTGAGCAGTTCTTC
abundance: many; v_gene: TRBV20-1; d_gene: NA; j_gene: TRBJ2-2; CDR3aa: CSARHPGMGNTGELFF; CDR3nt: TGCAGTGCTCGCCACCCGGGGATGGGGAACACCGGGGAGCTGTTTTTT
abundance: NA; v_gene: TRBV5-6; d_gene: NA; j_gene: TRBJ2-3; CDR3aa: CASSLTSSVGTQYF; CDR3nt: TGTGCCAGCAGCTTGACTAGTTCGGTTGGTACGCAGTATTTT
abundance: NA; v_gene: TRBV19; d_gene: NA; j_gene: TRBJ2-1; CDR3aa: CASSIGQPYNEQFF; CDR3nt: TGTGCCAGTAGTATTGGGCAGCCTTACAATGAGCAGTTCTTC
abundance: few; v_gene: TRBV6-5; d_gene: NA; j_gene: TRBJ2-3; CDR3aa: CASSYSMPIRGATTDTQYF; CDR3nt: TGTGCCAGCAGTTACTCGATGCCCATTAGGGGGGCTACCACAGATACGCAGTATTTT
abundance: NA; v_gene: TRBV30; d_gene: NA; j_gene: TRBJ2-2; CDR3aa: CAWFRGGPGELFF; CDR3nt: TGTGCCTGGTTTAGAGGGGGGCCCGGGGAGCTGTTTTTT
abundance: NA; v_gene: TRBV24-1; d_gene: NA; j_gene: TRBJ2-5; CDR3aa: CATASGFQETQYF; CDR3nt: TGTGCTACAGCTTCGGGGTTCCAAGAGACCCAGTACTTC